Each of the 13 T cell receptor beta chains below was sequenced from the same sample in a study of blood T cell repertoires in COVID-19. This table comes from immunoSEQ multiplex PCR, and its TCRdb copy is limited to in-frame clones, with some not included. The data contain 95,000 to 150,000 clones, 80% to 85% of them singletons. Sample: peripheral blood. These receptors all stem from a woman aged 50 to 60 with acute or convalescent COVID-19.

This chain joins TRBV18 and TRBJ2-3; D call uncertain. Germline-derived CDR1 and CDR2 are KGHSH and LQKENI. V was clipped by 2 bases and J by 7 bases, with 10 bases between them. The CDR3 is 13 amino acids. The DNA for the CDR3 is TGTGCCAGCTCACCATCCAGTCCCCATACGCAGTATTTT. Protein sequence: CASSPSSPHTQYF.

V usage is TRBV20-1 and J usage is TRBJ2-3; D remains unclear. Germline CDR1 reads DFQATT; CDR2 reads SNEGSKA (reference sequence). CDR3 length: 11 residues. V shed 5 bases and J shed 9 bases, with 12 bases lying between them. CDR3 residues: CSAPIGYTQYF. CDR3 in DNA: TGCAGTGCTCCTATTGGTTACACGCAGTATTTT.

This chain links TRBV7-9 with TRBJ2-3, with D perhaps TRBD2 (5 bases). This CDR3 contains 15 residues. With 3 bases removed from V and 5 bases from J, the gap between germline ends came to 15 bases. Germline V gives CDR1 SEHNR, CDR2 FQNEAQ (reference sequence). The CDR3 bases are TGTGCCAGCAGCTTGTCGGAGTCCCGGGGAGATACGCAGTATTTT. This sequence encodes CASSLSESRGDTQYF.

This rearrangement joins TRBV30 to TRBJ1-2; a weak D match, TRBD1 (5 bases). The CDR3 spans 15 residues. V shed 3 bases and J shed 8 bases, with 22 bases lying between them. Germline loops: CDR1 GTSNPN, CDR2 SVGIG (reference sequence). The CDR3 nucleotides read TGTGCCTGGAGCTCTGGTCAGGGCGAGACTCAAGGCTACACCTTC. Translation gives CAWSSGQGETQGYTF.

The V gene is TRBV27, the J gene TRBJ2-1; 9 bases fit TRBD2. J gave up 6 bases and V 5 bases, and 2 bases lay outside the gene matches. The CDR3 consists of 13 residues. Germline V gene lookup returns CDR1 MNHEY and CDR2 SMNVEV (reference sequence). The DNA for the CDR3 is TGTGCCAGCAGTAGGGGACTAGCCAATGAGCAGTTCTTC. Translation gives CASSRGLANEQFF.

V gene TRBV4-1 combines with J gene TRBJ1-4; TRBD1 aligns across 9 bases. This CDR3 contains 15 residues. Per germline, CDR1 MGHRA and CDR2 YSYEKL. V shed 1 base, J shed 4 bases, and the junction held 1 base outside the gene matches. The CDR3 DNA sequence: TGCGCCAGCAGCCAAGGGGACAGGGATAATGAAAAACTGTTTTTT. This encodes CASSQGDRDNEKLFF.

The chain has TRBV18 and TRBJ2-1; weak D call: TRBD2 (5 bases). The V gene's germline CDR1 is KGHSH and CDR2 LQKENI. V dropped 3 bases and J dropped 0 bases, with 9 bases sitting between them. The CDR3 has 15 amino acids. The CDR3, as DNA: TGTGCCAGCTCACCGAGCGGCTTCTCCTACAATGAGCAGTTCTTC. Translated: CASSPSGFSYNEQFF.

The chain carries TRBV19 and TRBJ1-1; 9 nucleotides agree with TRBD1. The CDR3 is 15 residues long. V dropped 8 bases and J dropped 7; count of bases not matched to a gene: 14. From germline, CDR1 is LNHDA and CDR2 SQIVND (reference sequence). CDR3 sequence: CASGQDGTGFGEAFF. In nucleotides, the CDR3 is TGTGCCAGTGGACAAGACGGGACAGGGTTCGGTGAAGCTTTCTTT.

The chain uses TRBV27 and TRBJ2-1, with 8 positions matching TRBD1. The CDR3 length is 17 residues. Germline V CDR1 and CDR2: MNHEY, SMNVEV (reference sequence). After removal of 3 bases from V and 4 bases from J, the junction contained 11 bases not matched to a gene. In nucleotides, the CDR3 is TGTGCCAGCAGTTTGAATGGGGACAGGTCGCGTTACAATGAGCAGTTCTTC. This gives the protein CASSLNGDRSRYNEQFF.

The genes are TRBV9 and TRBJ1-1; D remains unclear. Germline V gene data show CDR1 as SGDLS and CDR2 as YYNGEE. The V gene lost 0 bases and the J gene lost 6 bases, with 12 bases spanning the gap. This CDR3 is 14 amino acids long. The CDR3 DNA reads TGTGCCAGCAGCGTAGGGCAGAGGGCCCCTGAAGCTTTCTTT. Encoded protein: CASSVGQRAPEAFF.

The chain combines TRBV6-5 with TRBJ1-6; tentative D call: TRBD1 (6 bases). The germline V gene has CDR1 MNHEY and CDR2 SVGAGI. CDR3 length: 13 amino acids. V was clipped by 7 bases and J by 7 bases, with 11 bases between them. CDR3 bases: TGTGCCAGCACCGACACAGGGAATTCACCCCTCCACTTT. Translating gives CASTDTGNSPLHF.

This clone was seen more than once but under ten times. This rearrangement joins TRBV6-5 to TRBJ1-6; 7 bases map to TRBD1. V gave up 6 bases and J gave up 7 bases; unmatched junction bases: 3. Germline assignment: CDR1 MNHEY and CDR2 SVGAGI. The CDR3 covers 13 residues. In DNA, the CDR3 is TGTGCCAGCAGACGGGACAGCAATTCACCCCTCCACTTT. Protein product: CASRRDSNSPLHF.

The sample holds a few counts of this clone. The chain uses TRBV6-1 and TRBJ2-4; 9 bases fit TRBD1. With 2 bases clipped from V and 6 bases from J, the junction kept 8 bases outside the gene matches. Per germline, CDR1 MNHNS and CDR2 SASEGT. This CDR3 contains 16 residues. The CDR3 DNA reads TGTGCCAGCAGTGAAAGAACGGGACAGGGCGGAAACATTCAGTACTTC. Translated, it gives CASSERTGQGGNIQYF.